This T cell receptor beta chain was sequenced for a study of CD8 T cells in Susac syndrome. V gave up 0 bases and J gave up 7 bases; unmatched junction bases: 12. The CDR3 runs to 17 residues. Per germline, CDR1 LNHNV and CDR2 YYDKDF (reference sequence). RNA totalling roughly 0.45 to 1 ug underwent reverse transcription with random hexamers. Amplification of TCR beta CDR3 by immunoSEQ multiplex PCR spanned 54 Vbeta and 13 Jbeta. TCRdb analysed the immunoSEQ multiplex PCR reads with MiXCR anew, one entry per CDR3 protein. The sample consists of approximately 190,000 distinct CDR3 sequences, roughly 96% of them appearing once.

The specimen sequenced was CD4+ T cells from PBMCs. The sequence derives from a human donor with multiple sclerosis. The rearrangement links TRBV15 to TRBJ2-1; 7 bases line up with TRBD1. For the CDR3, the DNA is TGTGCCACCAGCAGAGATCTTATGGGCAGGGGGAGAAATGAGCAGTTCTTC. The encoded protein is CATSRDLMGRGRNEQFF. Full variable domain (outside the CDR3, taken from reference TRBV15 and TRBJ2-1): DAMVIQNPRYQVTQFGKPVTLSCSQTLNHNVMYWYQQKSSQAPKLLFHYYDKDFNNEADTPDNFQSRRPNTSFCFLDIRSPGLGDTAMYLCATSRDLMGRGRNEQFFGPGTRLTVL.